These T cell receptor beta chains were read from a single sample in a study of blood T cells in healthy people across ages. TCRdb recomputed calls from the 5' RACE reads with MiXCR, one row per CDR3 protein. The sample gives more than 900,000 distinct CDR3 sequences, roughly 24% of which show up once; approximately 0.71% is in the top ten. The same sample was also used in a study of T cells of mothers and their children.

The sequenced sample consisted of blood. Every receptor here comes from a girl between 2 and 10 years old in good health. Both conserved end residues are part of each CDR3. Each record gives: J gene, clone size, CDR3 length, D gene, V gene, CDR3 DNA, CDR3 protein. A D gene is named only where the DNA matches it firmly. The size of a clone is reported for some rows only, either as once, few or many, or as a class for expanded clones.

TRBJ1-3 | - | 17 | TRBD1 | TRBV6-1 | TGTGCCAGCCCCTTTCGGGACAGCAGCTTCTCTGGAAACACCATATATTTT | CASPFRDSSFSGNTIYF
TRBJ2-1 | few | 14 | - | TRBV7-3 | TGTGCCAGCAGCCCAGAGGGGGCCTACAATGAGCAGTTCTTC | CASSPEGAYNEQFF
TRBJ2-3 | few | 15 | - | TRBV5-6 | TGTGCCAGCAGCTTAATTTTGGACAGAACAGATACGCAGTATTTT | CASSLILDRTDTQYF
TRBJ1-4 | few | 15 | - | TRBV7-6 | TGTGCCAGCAGCTCCTCCTTGGACCCAAATGAAAAACTGTTCTTT | CASSSSLDPNEKLFF
TRBJ2-2 | - | 16 | TRBD2 | TRBV7-9 | TGTGCCAGCAGCTCATTTAGCGGGAGATACACCGGGGAGCTGTTTTTT | CASSSFSGRYTGELFF
TRBJ1-2 | few | 14 | TRBD1 | TRBV28 | TGTGCCAGCAGGACAAAAGGGGGACAGGTTGGCTACACCTTC | CASRTKGGQVGYTF
TRBJ2-7 | - | 13 | - | TRBV14 | TGTGCCAGCAGCCAAGCGGGGCCCGGCGAGCAGTACTTC | CASSQAGPGEQYF
TRBJ1-4 | - | 14 | TRBD1 | TRBV13 | TGTGCCAGCAGACGGACAGGGGGCTATGAAAAACTGTTTTTT | CASRRTGGYEKLFF
TRBJ2-7 | - | 14 | - | TRBV27 | TGTGCCAGCAGTCTTTCGACAGTATGGGACGAGCAGTACTTC | CASSLSTVWDEQYF
TRBJ2-1 | - | 14 | - | TRBV20-1 | TGCAGTGCTAGAGGAGGGCCCTATATCGATGAGCAGTTCTTC | CSARGGPYIDEQFF
TRBJ1-1 | few | 18 | - | TRBV5-1 | TGCGCCAGCAGCTTGGGGCAGCAGGAGGGGTCGATGGGCACTGAAGCTTTCTTT | CASSLGQQEGSMGTEAFF
TRBJ2-2 | few | 14 | TRBD2 | TRBV28 | TGTGCCATCCGTCAGCGGGAGGATTCCGGGGAGCTGTTTTTT | CAIRQREDSGELFF
TRBJ2-7 | - | 15 | - | TRBV28 | TGTGCCAGCAGCCCCAACCGTTTACAGGGCTACGAGCAGTACTTC | CASSPNRLQGYEQYF
TRBJ2-7 | - | 15 | TRBD2 | TRBV5-1 | TGCGCCAGCAGCTCAGGACTAGCGGGAGTCAGTCGGGAGTTCTTC | CASSSGLAGVSREFF
TRBJ2-7 | few | 16 | TRBD2 | TRBV5-1 | TGCGCCAGCAGCTTGGCCACTAGCGGGGGGACCTACGAGCAGTACTTC | CASSLATSGGTYEQYF
TRBJ2-1 | - | 13 | - | TRBV20-1 | TGCAGTGCTAGAGGGCCGTGGGGCAATGAGCAGTTCTTC | CSARGPWGNEQFF
TRBJ2-1 | - | 17 | TRBD2 | TRBV3-1 | TGTGCCAGCAGCCTTATAACCGGGACTGGGGGGGACAATGAGCAGTTCTTC | CASSLITGTGGDNEQFF
TRBJ1-6 | few | 17 | - | TRBV27 | TGTGCCAGCAGTTTTGGGACCATCGTGGGGACTGATTCACCCCTCCACTTT | CASSFGTIVGTDSPLHF